Listed here are 21 T cell receptor beta chains from one sample, sequenced in a study of T cell repertoires in cytomegalovirus infection. What these receptors recognize is not known. MiXCR, applied by TCRdb to the reads, yields one record per CDR3 protein. The repertoire holds around 900,000 distinct CDR3 sequences, with 31% as singletons. The sample here was cultured CD8+ T cells from PBMCs, taken from culture after CMV antigen stimulation. These receptors all stem from a human donor in good health (CMV status not recorded). Some clones in this sample may be carry-over from other donors' samples.

This chain links TRBV6-5 with TRBJ1-6; tentative D call: TRBD1 (5 bases). CDR3 length: 16 amino acids. CDR1 MNHEY and CDR2 SVGAGI come from the germline V gene. Between the trimmed V and J ends, which lost 2 bases and 4 bases, there was a span of 12 bases. The CDR3 DNA follows: TGTGCCAGCAGTTACGAGAGGCAGGGATATAATTCACCCCTCCACTTT. Protein sequence: CASSYERQGYNSPLHF.

The V call is TRBV28, the J call TRBJ2-3; no clear D gene. This CDR3 region has 12 residues. The V and J ends lost 6 bases and 6 bases respectively, with 10 bases between them. Looked up from germline, CDR1 is MDHEN and CDR2 is SYDVKM. The CDR3 bases are TGTGCCAGCAGGCCCCGTCCTGATACGCAGTATTTT. Its translation is CASRPRPDTQYF.

This clonotype was recorded many times. At one end the junction does not follow the germline gene, possibly because of a read error. The rearrangement links TRBV7-7 to TRBJ2-1; tentative D call: TRBD1 (5 bases). This CDR3 has 13 amino acids. CDR1 is SSHAT and CDR2 is FNYEAQ in the germline V gene (reference sequence). The CDR3, as DNA: TGTGCTAGCAGCCCTTCAGGGCACAATGAGCAGTTCTTC. This sequence encodes CASSPSGHNEQFF.

The CDR3 is CSAKRDGGSYEQYV. CDR3 sequence (DNA): TGCAGTGCAAAAAGGGACGGTGGCTCCTACGAGCAGTACGTC. The chain uses TRBV20-1 and TRBJ2-7; either TRBD1 or TRBD2 may supply D (5 bases each). The CDR3 covers 14 residues. V was trimmed by 6 bases and J by 0 bases, leaving 15 bases between them. Germline V CDR1 and CDR2: DFQATT, SNEGSKA (reference sequence).

The rearrangement uses TRBV28 and TRBJ1-3; D is possibly TRBD1 (6 bases). Germline CDR1 is MDHEN and CDR2 is SYDVKM. Trimming removed 0 bases at V and 4 bases at J, with 10 bases between. There are 15 residues in the CDR3. The chain's CDR3 is CASSLWGAEGNTIYF. Here the CDR3 DNA reads TGTGCCAGCAGTTTATGGGGGGCAGAGGGAAACACCATATATTTT.

The CDR3 loop is CASSAQQGFTEAFF. In DNA, the CDR3 is TGTGCCAGCAGTGCACAACAGGGGTTCACTGAAGCTTTCTTT. This sequence joins TRBV27 and TRBJ1-1; the match to TRBD1 covers 7 bases. The germline V gene encodes CDR1 MNHEY and CDR2 SMNVEV (reference sequence). The CDR3 runs 14 residues. Germline trimming cut 5 bases from V and 4 bases from J; bases unmatched to any gene: 7.

Many counts were recorded for this clonotype. The rearrangement joins TRBV7-2 to TRBJ1-6, with TRBD1 matching over 7 bases. Losses at the gene ends were 0 bases for V and 1 base for J; bases not matched to a gene: 9. The germline V gene encodes CDR1 SGHTA and CDR2 FQGNSA. CDR3 length: 19 residues. The CDR3 loop reads CASSLALTGRRSYNSPLHF. The CDR3 region has the DNA TGTGCCAGCAGCTTAGCATTGACAGGGAGGAGGTCCTATAATTCACCCCTCCACTTT. Using reference TRBV7-2 and TRBJ1-6 for the parts outside the CDR3, the full variable domain is GAGVSQSPSNKVTEKGKDVELRCDPISGHTALYWYRQSLGQGLEFLIYFQGNSAPDKSGLPSDRFSAERTGGSVSTLTIQRTQQEDSAVYLCASSLALTGRRSYNSPLHFGNGTRLTVT.

Details on this clonotype: A read error may account for a junction end that differs from germline. CDR3 DNA: TGCGCCAGCAGCCCCCCCGACGGCTACGAGCGGTACTTC. This sequence encodes CASSPPDGYERYF. This sequence joins TRBV4-1 and TRBJ2-7; unclear D gene. CDR3 length: 13 residues. Germline values: CDR1 MGHRA, CDR2 YSYEKL.

This clonotype was recorded many times. This chain uses TRBV7-2 with TRBJ2-1, with D maybe TRBD2 (5 bases). The CDR3 loop spans 14 amino acids. Germline CDR1 is SGHTA and CDR2 is FQGNSA. Trimming stripped 5 bases from V and 3 bases from J, with 11 bases between. Here the CDR3 reads CASSPAGLYNEQFF. The CDR3 coding sequence is TGTGCCAGCAGCCCCGCGGGTCTCTACAATGAGCAGTTCTTC.

This clonotype came up once. The chain employs TRBV6-2 or TRBV6-3 and TRBJ1-3, with D possibly being TRBD1 (6 bases). The CDR3 totals 14 residues. V shed 11 bases and J shed 1 base, with 15 bases lying between them. The V gene's germline CDR1 is MNHEY and CDR2 SVGEGT. The CDR3: CAAKKQGSGNTIYF. CDR3 sequence (DNA): TGTGCCGCTAAAAAACAGGGATCTGGAAACACCATATATTTT.

For this clonotype: Germline is not matched at one junction end, which may reflect a read error. This chain uses TRBV7-6 with TRBJ2-3; a weak D match, TRBD1 (5 bases). The CDR3 has 14 residues. The germline V gene encodes CDR1 SGHVS and CDR2 FNYEAQ. The CDR3 spells CASDQGESTDTRYF. The CDR3 DNA follows: TGTGCCAGTGACCAGGGTGAGAGCACAGATACGCGGTATTTT.

This clonotype was recorded a few times. The genes are TRBV7-6 and TRBJ1-1; TRBD1 might be the D (5 bases). The CDR3 length is 14 residues. Trimming shortened V by 3 bases and J by 7 bases, and 15 bases separated the two germline ends. Germline V gene data show CDR1 as SGHVS and CDR2 as FNYEAQ. CDR3 sequence (DNA): TGTGCCAGCAGCTTTGAACTGGGGGGGAGTGAAGCTTTCTTT. Amino acid sequence: CASSFELGGSEAFF.

The chain joins TRBV2 to TRBJ2-7; tentative D call: TRBD1 (5 bases). This CDR3 has 15 residues. CDR1 and CDR2 from the germline V gene are SNHLY and FYNNEI. V was cut by 3 bases and J by 2 bases, with 14 bases left in between. The CDR3, as DNA: TGTGCCAGCAGTGATAGTGAAGGGGATCCCTACGAGCAGTACGTC. Its protein is CASSDSEGDPYEQYV.

As concerns this clonotype: This may come from a read error, since a much larger clone is one base off. This sequence joins TRBV6-2 or TRBV6-3 and TRBJ2-3, with D perhaps matching TRBD1 or TRBD2 (6 bases each). Trimming cost V 6 bases and J 4 bases, with 8 bases left between them. The CDR3 is 12 amino acids. Germline CDR1 reads MNHEY; CDR2 reads SVGEGT. Here the CDR3 reads CASSGGPDTQYF. In DNA, the CDR3 is TGTGCCAGCAGCGGGGGCCCAGATACGCAGTATTTT.

The V gene is TRBV20-1, the J gene TRBJ1-2, with D perhaps matching TRBD1 (6 bases). Looked up from germline, CDR1 is DFQATT and CDR2 is SNEGSKA (reference sequence). The CDR3 sequence is 12 residues long. The DNA of the CDR3 is TGCAGGCACCGAGGGGGGCTCGATGGCTACACCTTC. It specifies CRHRGGLDGYTF.

The V and J genes are TRBV12-3 or TRBV12-4 and TRBJ1-3; the match to TRBD1 covers 8 bases. V dropped 4 bases and J dropped 2; count of bases not matched to a gene: 10. The CDR3 is 17 amino acids. CDR3 protein: CASSSFPTGVAGNTIYF. For the CDR3, the DNA is TGTGCCAGCAGTTCCTTCCCGACAGGGGTGGCTGGAAACACCATATATTTT.

V and J are TRBV29-1 and TRBJ2-5; D possibly corresponds to TRBD1 (5 bases). This CDR3 contains 13 residues. Trimming took off 2 bases at V and 3 bases at J, with 10 bases between the two ends. The V gene's germline CDR1 is SQVTM and CDR2 ANQGSEA. The CDR3 spells CSVERTTKETQYF. DNA for the CDR3: TGCAGCGTTGAAAGGACAACTAAAGAGACCCAGTACTTC.

This clonotype was detected only a few times. The chain has TRBV20-1 and TRBJ2-7; D is uncertain. Trimming left V 5 bases short and J 4 bases short, with 9 bases between. The CDR3 runs 11 residues. CDR1 is DFQATT and CDR2 is SNEGSKA in the germline V gene (reference sequence). CDR3 loop: CSAVGSYEQYF. CDR3 nucleotide sequence: TGCAGTGCTGTGGGGTCATACGAGCAGTACTTC.

The V call is TRBV7-9, the J call TRBJ2-7; D is ambiguous. The CDR3 runs 12 residues. V shed 7 bases and J shed 2 bases, with 9 bases lying between them. Germline lookup yields CDR1 SEHNR and CDR2 FQNEAQ (reference sequence). The CDR3 DNA reads TGTGCCAGCACCCCCCTTGCCTACGAGCAGTACGTC. The encoded protein is CASTPLAYEQYV.

The chain is built from TRBV4-1 and TRBJ2-2; no reliable D call. The length of the CDR3 is 15 residues. CDR1 and CDR2 (germline): MGHRA, YSYEKL. Trimming took 1 base from V and 4 from J, leaving 10 bases between them. The CDR3 protein is CASSQGLPGTGELFF. In DNA, the CDR3 is TGCGCCAGCAGCCAAGGGTTGCCCGGCACCGGGGAGCTGTTTTTT.

There are many counts of this clonotype. The rearrangement uses TRBV7-9 and TRBJ2-2; D not resolved. CDR3 size: 14 residues. Germline V gene data show CDR1 as SEHNR and CDR2 as FQNEAQ (reference sequence). V gave up 5 bases and J gave up 4 bases, with 11 bases separating them. The CDR3: CASSARWVTGELFF. DNA for the CDR3: TGTGCCAGCAGCGCGCGATGGGTCACCGGGGAGCTGTTTTTT.